The source of this T cell receptor beta chain is a study of blood T cell repertoires in COVID-19. Turning to the study itself: The study drew acute and convalescent COVID-19 samples from the United States, Italy and Spain. Sources were T cells, B-cell-depleted T cells, or PBMCs; the material itself was cDNA or gDNA.

Seattle-derived patients entered the study during active infection and were followed longitudinally. With V trimmed by 4 bases and J by 3 bases, 4 bases remained unmatched. Germline V gene sequence: CDR1 MGHRA, CDR2 YSYEKL. The CDR3 runs to 15 residues. Original handling: Nucleated cell number was recorded as an estimate derived from reference gene primer amplification. Sequencing used immunoSEQ multiplex PCR; TCRdb keeps in-frame clones, though not all of them. V, J and clone size were drawn from that table, and D and trimming were deduced from the DNA. This sample has a few hundred thousand clones, with approximately 83% found just once.

The sequenced material came from peripheral blood. The TCR sequence derives from a person aged 65 to 85 with COVID-19, enrolled during active disease. The chain links TRBV4-1 to TRBJ2-5; 11 bases line up with TRBD2. The CDR3 sequence is CASSPLAGGKETQYF. For the CDR3, the DNA is TGCGCCAGCAGCCCCCTAGCGGGGGGAAAAGAGACCCAGTACTTC.